One sample yielded the 27 T cell receptor beta chains listed below, sequenced in a study of CD8 T cells in ankylosing spondylitis. TCRdb analysed the 5' RACE reads with MiXCR anew, one entry per CDR3 protein. In the table there are around 890,000 distinct CDR3 sequences, 12% of which are singletons. No antigens are known for them. General study results and limits: What seemed typical of ankylosing spondylitis blood was a TCR beta motif built from eight highly homologous variants.

The specimen was blood, either unsorted or a sorted T cell fraction (not recorded which). The receptors shown here come from a male donor with ankylosing spondylitis.

This clonotype occurred a few times. V gene TRBV29-1 combines with J gene TRBJ1-2; D is perhaps TRBD1 (6 bases). Per the germline V gene, CDR1 is SQVTM and CDR2 is ANQGSEA. The germline V and J ends were trimmed by 4 bases and 7 bases, with 19 bases remaining between them. The CDR3 totals 14 residues. CDR3 sequence reads: CSVVRQEGSSGYTF. The CDR3, as DNA: TGCAGCGTTGTCCGACAGGAGGGCAGTAGTGGCTACACCTTC. Combining the CDR3 with reference TRBV29-1 and TRBJ1-2 gives the whole variable domain SAVISQKPSRDICQRGTSLTIQCQVDSQVTMMFWYRQQPGQSLTLIATANQGSEATYESGFVIDKFPISRPNLTFSTLTVSNMSPEDSSIYLCSVVRQEGSSGYTFGSGTRLTVV.

The rearrangement links TRBV6-2 or TRBV6-3 to TRBJ1-5, with D perhaps TRBD1 (6 bases). This CDR3 spans 13 amino acids. The V and J ends lost 6 bases and 10 bases respectively, with 16 bases between them. From germline, CDR1 is MNHEY and CDR2 SVGEGT. The CDR3 DNA reads TGTGCCAGCAGGAGCAGGGGCCCGGGACCCCAGCATTTT. It encodes CASRSRGPGPQHF.

The gene calls are TRBV20-1 and TRBJ2-5, with D unresolved. This CDR3 is 14 amino acids long. V was pared by 3 bases and J by 1 base, with 12 bases between. Germline V gene lookup returns CDR1 DFQATT and CDR2 SNEGSKA (reference sequence). The CDR3 region has the DNA TGCAGTGCTAGTAAGGGATTCCCCCAAGAGACCCAGTACTTC. Translation gives CSASKGFPQETQYF.

This clonotype was picked up many times. This chain connects TRBV7-2 to TRBJ2-3; D is ambiguous. The CDR3 loop spans 15 amino acids. Germline-derived CDR1 and CDR2 are SGHTA and FQGNSA. The V end was cut by 5 bases, the J end by 4 bases, with 16 bases between. Here the CDR3 reads CASSTRPFRADTQYF. The CDR3 DNA is TGTGCCAGCAGCACTCGACCCTTTAGGGCAGATACGCAGTATTTT. Full variable domain (rest looked up from reference TRBV7-2 and TRBJ2-3): GAGVSQSPSNKVTEKGKDVELRCDPISGHTALYWYRQSLGQGLEFLIYFQGNSAPDKSGLPSDRFSAERTGGSVSTLTIQRTQQEDSAVYLCASSTRPFRADTQYFGPGTRLTVL.

This clonotype was observed a handful of times. The chain couples TRBV5-8 to TRBJ2-5, with a tentative D call TRBD2 (5 bases). The CDR3 is 14 residues long. From germline, CDR1 is SGHTS and CDR2 YDEGEE. V lost 4 bases and J 4 bases, leaving 14 bases between the germline ends. CDR3 sequence: CASSLSLGAETQYF. The CDR3 DNA reads as TGTGCCAGCAGCCTGTCACTAGGCGCAGAGACCCAGTACTTC.

A few counts support this clonotype. This chain uses TRBV4-1 with TRBJ2-7, with 9 bases fitting TRBD1. V shed 3 bases, J shed 6 bases, and the junction held 9 bases outside the gene matches. This CDR3 spans 15 amino acids. Germline loops: CDR1 MGHRA, CDR2 YSYEKL. The CDR3 DNA reads TGCGCCAGCAGCCATCCCGTACAGGGGGCGGTCGAGCAGTACTTC. Amino acids: CASSHPVQGAVEQYF.

This chain joins TRBV5-1 and TRBJ2-4, with TRBD2 matching 11 bases. CDR3 size: 15 residues. Trimming took 2 bases from V and 5 from J; bases not matched to a gene: 3. Germline assignment: CDR1 SGHRS and CDR2 YFSETQ. CDR3 region: CASSFGTSGENIQYF. In DNA, the CDR3 is TGCGCCAGCAGCTTCGGGACTAGCGGAGAAAACATTCAGTACTTC.

The table lists this clonotype with a few counts. The chain couples TRBV20-1 to TRBJ1-2, with D tentatively TRBD1 (5 bases). The CDR3 totals 15 residues. V gave up 1 base and J gave up 2 bases, with 14 bases separating them. The V gene's germline CDR1 is DFQATT and CDR2 SNEGSKA (reference sequence). The CDR3 nucleotides are TGCAGTGCTAGAGGCATCAGGGCCTCAAACTATGGCTACACCTTC. Translation: CSARGIRASNYGYTF.

The CDR3 nucleotides read TGTGCCAGCGAGGGGTATAGCAATCAGCCCCAGCATTTT. This codes for CASEGYSNQPQHF. This sequence joins TRBV28 and TRBJ1-5; tentative D call: TRBD1 (5 bases). V lost 8 bases and J lost 0, with 8 bases in between. This CDR3 comprises 13 residues. Germline CDR1 MDHEN, CDR2 SYDVKM.

This clonotype has only a few counts. The genes are TRBV20-1 and TRBJ2-7; D is undetermined. CDR1 and CDR2 from the germline V gene are DFQATT and SNEGSKA (reference sequence). The CDR3 runs to 14 residues. Trimming pared 3 bases from V and 4 bases from J, leaving 16 bases between. The CDR3 region is CSARGGTLFYEQYF. In nucleotides, the CDR3 is TGCAGTGCTAGGGGCGGAACACTCTTTTACGAGCAGTACTTC.

The V call is TRBV20-1, the J call TRBJ1-5; 12 bases match TRBD1. CDR1 DFQATT and CDR2 SNEGSKA come from the germline V gene (reference sequence). This CDR3 contains 17 residues. The junction had 9 bases not matched to a gene; V was cut back by 0 bases and J by 6 bases. The CDR3 spells CSARDHRGDRGLQPQHF. For the CDR3, the DNA is TGCAGTGCTAGAGATCATAGAGGGGACAGGGGGCTTCAGCCCCAGCATTTT.

This clonotype was observed a few times. The CDR3 region has the DNA TGTGCCAGCTCACCACCATCCGGGGGCATGAACACTGAAGCTTTCTTT. Translation: CASSPPSGGMNTEAFF. The chain couples TRBV18 to TRBJ1-1, with a tentative D call TRBD1 (6 bases). The CDR3 has 16 amino acids. V was pared by 0 bases and J by 0 bases, with 11 bases between. The germline V gene has CDR1 KGHSH and CDR2 LQKENI. Full variable domain (rest looked up from reference TRBV18 and TRBJ1-1): NAGVMQNPRHLVRRRGQEARLRCSPMKGHSHVYWYRQLPEEGLKFMVYLQKENIIDESGMPKERFSAEFPKEGPSILRIQQVVRGDSAAYFCASSPPSGGMNTEAFFGQGTRLTVV.

In DNA, the CDR3 is TGTGCCAGCAGCTTAATCAGGGCTTCCGAGCAGTACTTC. This codes for CASSLIRASEQYF. The V call is TRBV7-2, the J call TRBJ2-7; D is perhaps TRBD1 (5 bases). Germline lookup yields CDR1 SGHTA and CDR2 FQGNSA. Trimming pared 2 bases from V and 6 bases from J, leaving 11 bases between. CDR3 length equals 13 residues.

V is TRBV2 and J is TRBJ1-2; D is perhaps TRBD1 (5 bases). This CDR3 comprises 14 residues. Germline V gene lookup returns CDR1 SNHLY and CDR2 FYNNEI. The V and J ends lost 6 bases and 4 bases respectively, with 15 bases between them. The CDR3 protein is CASRRDSGGYGYTF. The CDR3 DNA reads as TGTGCCAGCAGGCGGGACTCGGGGGGCTATGGCTACACCTTC. Filled out from reference TRBV2 and TRBJ1-2, the complete variable domain reads EPEVTQTPSHQVTQMGQEVILRCVPISNHLYFYWYRQILGQKVEFLVSFYNNEISEKSEIFDDQFSVERPDGSNFTLKIRSTKLEDSAMYFCASRRDSGGYGYTFGSGTRLTVV.

This chain connects TRBV7-2 to TRBJ1-4, with D maybe TRBD1 (5 bases). CDR3 length: 15 amino acids. Per germline, CDR1 SGHTA and CDR2 FQGNSA. V lost 1 base and J 7 bases, leaving 13 bases between the germline ends. The CDR3 is CASSLGAGRGEKLFF. CDR3 sequence (DNA): TGTGCCAGCAGCTTAGGGGCAGGGAGAGGTGAAAAACTGTTTTTT.

The V call is TRBV3-1, the J call TRBJ2-7, with TRBD1 matching over 8 bases. The CDR3 length is 17 residues. CDR1 is LGHDT, CDR2 YNNKEL, per germline (reference sequence). V lost 3 bases, J lost 2 bases, and 12 bases stayed unmatched. Written as DNA, the CDR3 is TGTGCCAGCAGCCAGCTCCTCTCCGGACAGGGACCCTACGAGCAGTACTTC. This translates into CASSQLLSGQGPYEQYF.

The genes are TRBV7-3 and TRBJ2-2; D is unresolved. The germline V gene has CDR1 SGHTA and CDR2 FQGTGA. Trimming removed 7 bases at V and 0 bases at J, with 9 bases between. The length of the CDR3 is 14 residues. The CDR3 loop is CASKETPNTGELFF. The CDR3 bases are TGTGCCAGCAAGGAGACCCCGAACACCGGGGAGCTGTTTTTT.

This clonotype came up many times. This chain links TRBV7-2 with TRBJ2-4; D might be TRBD1 (8 bases). With 6 bases removed from V and 5 bases from J, the gap between germline ends came to 17 bases. Germline assignment: CDR1 SGHTA and CDR2 FQGNSA. The CDR3 consists of 15 residues. CDR3 amino acids: CASRLTGGAQNIQYF. The CDR3, as DNA: TGTGCCAGCAGACTCACAGGGGGGGCCCAAAACATTCAGTACTTC.

This clonotype was recorded a few times. V is TRBV30 and J is TRBJ2-3; weak D call: TRBD2 (6 bases). The CDR3 runs 13 residues. With 2 bases removed from V and 0 bases from J, the gap between germline ends came to 6 bases. CDR1 and CDR2 from the germline V gene are GTSNPN and SVGIG (reference sequence). The CDR3, as DNA: TGTGCCTGGAGTAGCGGGAGCACAGATACGCAGTATTTT. Translation gives CAWSSGSTDTQYF.

The chain uses TRBV20-1 and TRBJ2-7; TRBD1 matches at 7 bases. The V segment lost 5 bases and the J segment 1 base; nucleotides outside the gene matches: 8. The CDR3 consists of 14 residues. In germline, CDR1 is DFQATT, CDR2 SNEGSKA (reference sequence). The CDR3 bases are TGCAGTGCTTCCCGGCAGGGGGTTTCCTACGAGCAGTACTTC. It translates to CSASRQGVSYEQYF.

This clonotype was found a few times. The chain recombines TRBV15 with TRBJ2-6; no clear D. Trimming left V 0 bases short and J 0 bases short, with 3 bases between. The germline gives CDR1 LNHNV, CDR2 YYDKDF (reference sequence). The CDR3 runs 15 residues. The CDR3 loop is CATSREFSGANVLTF. CDR3 nucleotide sequence: TGTGCCACCAGCAGAGAGTTCTCTGGGGCCAACGTCCTGACTTTC.

At least ten counts were recorded for this clonotype. The rearrangement links TRBV20-1 to TRBJ2-1; 12 positions agree with TRBD2. Trimming took 3 bases from V and 0 from J; bases not matched to a gene: 3. The CDR3 is 16 residues long. CDR1 is DFQATT, CDR2 SNEGSKA, per germline (reference sequence). Here the CDR3 reads CSARTSGGRSYNEQFF. The CDR3 DNA is TGCAGTGCTAGGACTAGCGGGGGCCGCTCCTACAATGAGCAGTTCTTC.

This sequence joins TRBV5-5 and TRBJ2-1; TRBD1 might be the D (6 bases). Germline V gene data show CDR1 as SGHKS and CDR2 as YYEKEE (reference sequence). This CDR3 region has 15 residues. V was trimmed by 0 bases and J by 4 bases, leaving 11 bases between them. CDR3 sequence reads: CASSLARTVYNEQFF. The CDR3 DNA sequence: TGTGCCAGCAGCTTGGCCCGGACAGTTTACAATGAGCAGTTCTTC.

This clonotype turned up a few times. This chain joins TRBV9 and TRBJ2-3; 9 positions agree with TRBD2. V shed 0 bases and J 1 base; nucleotides not matched to a gene: 3. This CDR3 comprises 16 residues. Germline CDR1 SGDLS, CDR2 YYNGEE. CDR3 region: CASSVGVAGGTDTQYF. CDR3 in DNA: TGTGCCAGCAGCGTAGGGGTAGCGGGGGGCACAGATACGCAGTATTTT. The variable domain in full, completed from reference TRBV9 and TRBJ2-3, reads DSGVTQTPKHLITATGQRVTLRCSPRSGDLSVYWYQQSLDQGLQFLIQYYNGEERAKGNILERFSAQQFPDLHSELNLSSLELGDSALYFCASSVGVAGGTDTQYFGPGTRLTVL.

This clonotype was detected only a few times. The chain combines TRBV18 with TRBJ2-3; TRBD2 is a possible D gene (6 bases). The germline V gene has CDR1 KGHSH and CDR2 LQKENI. The V end was cut by 1 base, the J end by 8 bases, with 13 bases between. The CDR3 totals 14 residues. CDR3 bases: TGTGCCAGCTCACCACGACTCACCGGGGGTACGCAGTATTTT. Protein sequence: CASSPRLTGGTQYF.

This clonotype was found a few times. This sequence joins TRBV12-3 or TRBV12-4 and TRBJ2-7; 13 bases align to TRBD2. The V and J ends lost 6 bases and 2 bases, in that order; junction bases with no gene match: 4. CDR3 length: 15 residues. DNA of the CDR3: TGTGCCAGCAGCTGGACTAGCGGGAGCACCTACGAGCAGTACTTC. Residues: CASSWTSGSTYEQYF.

This clonotype has more than one count but fewer than ten. This chain joins TRBV12-3 or TRBV12-4 and TRBJ1-5, with TRBD1 matching over 9 bases. Trimming at V came to 6 bases and at J to 3 bases, leaving 3 bases not matched to a gene. This CDR3 is 14 amino acids long. The DNA for the CDR3 is TGTGCCAGCAGGGGGGACAGGGACAATCAGCCCCAGCATTTT. This encodes CASRGDRDNQPQHF.